One sample yielded the 3 T cell receptor beta chains listed below, sequenced in a study of siplizumab effects on memory and regulatory T cells. Data came from immunoSEQ multiplex PCR; TCRdb stores just in-frame clones and leaves some out. This sample yields about 100,000 clones, of which more than 85% are seen a single time; 0.15% belongs to the top ten. Sample: CD4+ T cells sorted from blood. Receptors originate from a human donor in good health.

This chain links TRBV18 with TRBJ1-1; D ambiguous. Trimming shortened V by 3 bases and J by 2 bases, and 10 bases separated the two germline ends. The CDR3 is 14 amino acids. The germline V gene has CDR1 KGHSH and CDR2 LQKENI. The CDR3 DNA follows: TGTGCCAGCTCACCGGCAATGACTAACACTGAAGCTTTCTTT. Translated, it gives CASSPAMTNTEAFF.

In its sample, this clone was seen once. The chain has TRBV6-1 and TRBJ1-4, with D hard to call. This CDR3 has 12 residues. Between the trimmed V and J ends, which lost 3 bases and 8 bases, there was a span of 7 bases. In germline, CDR1 is MNHNS, CDR2 SASEGT. The CDR3 DNA reads as TGTGCCAGCAGTGACTTTCGCGAAAAACTGTTTTTT. It codes for CASSDFREKLFF.

The genes are TRBV27 and TRBJ2-3; 12 nucleotides agree with TRBD1. This CDR3 is 16 amino acids long. V was pared by 5 bases and J by 3 bases, with 6 bases of the junction left unmatched. Germline values: CDR1 MNHEY, CDR2 SMNVEV (reference sequence). The CDR3 here is CASSPRDRGRTDTQYF. The CDR3 bases are TGTGCCAGCAGTCCCCGGGACAGGGGGCGGACAGATACGCAGTATTTT.